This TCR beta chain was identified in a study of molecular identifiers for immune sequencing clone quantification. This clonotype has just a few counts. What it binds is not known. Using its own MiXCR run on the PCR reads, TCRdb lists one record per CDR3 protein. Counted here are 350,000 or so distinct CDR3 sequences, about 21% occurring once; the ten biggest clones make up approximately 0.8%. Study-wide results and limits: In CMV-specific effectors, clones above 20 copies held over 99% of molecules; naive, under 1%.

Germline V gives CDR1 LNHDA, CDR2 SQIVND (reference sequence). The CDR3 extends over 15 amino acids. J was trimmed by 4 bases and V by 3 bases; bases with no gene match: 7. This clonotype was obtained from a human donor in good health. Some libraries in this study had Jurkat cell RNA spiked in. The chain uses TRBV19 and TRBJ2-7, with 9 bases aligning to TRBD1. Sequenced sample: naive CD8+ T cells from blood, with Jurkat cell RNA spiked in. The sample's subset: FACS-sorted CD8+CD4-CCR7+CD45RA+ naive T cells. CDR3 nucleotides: TGTGCCAGTAGTATGGGGACAGGGCGTTTGTACGAGCAGTACTTC. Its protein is CASSMGTGRLYEQYF. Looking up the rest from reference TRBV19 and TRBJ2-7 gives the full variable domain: DGGITQSPKYLFRKEGQNVTLSCEQNLNHDAMYWYRQDPGQGLRLIYYSQIVNDFQKGDIAEGYSVSREKKESFPLTVTSAQKNPTAFYLCASSMGTGRLYEQYFGPGTRLTVT.